Shown below are 5 T cell receptor beta chains from a single sample sequenced in a study of cytomegalovirus exposure and HLA in healthy donors. PCR was performed using 60 Vbeta and 13 Jbeta primers. Measured with immunoSEQ multiplex PCR; TCRdb has only the in-frame clones, and not every one. The sample holds around 200,000 clones, 77% seen once. The sequenced sample consisted of PBMCs. The receptors stem from a woman in her sixties or seventies in good health and CMV-seropositive.

The chain has TRBV11-2 and TRBJ2-5, with 7 bases fitting TRBD1. The CDR3 sequence is 17 residues long. J was trimmed by 5 bases and V by 1 base; bases with no gene match: 13. CDR1 SGHAT and CDR2 FQNNGV come from the germline V gene. In DNA form, the CDR3 reads TGTGCCAGCAGCTTAGTAAGGGACAGCCAGGAAGGGGAGACCCAGTACTTC. Amino acids: CASSLVRDSQEGETQYF.

In DNA, the CDR3 is TGTGCCAGCAGCTTAGGTGGGGCCCAGGGGGGCTCTGGAAACACCATATATTTT. Translation: CASSLGGAQGGSGNTIYF. The chain is built from TRBV7-2 and TRBJ1-3; 7 nucleotides align to TRBD1. The CDR3 consists of 18 residues. Germline V gene sequence: CDR1 SGHTA, CDR2 FQGNSA. Trimming at V came to 1 base and at J to 0 bases, leaving 9 bases not matched to a gene.

The rearrangement links TRBV7-9 to TRBJ1-2, with D possibly being TRBD1 (5 bases). Germline lookup yields CDR1 SEHNR and CDR2 FQNEAQ (reference sequence). The CDR3 spans 11 residues. V lost 4 bases and J lost 8, with 8 bases in between. The CDR3 sequence: CASSSGGGYTF. The CDR3 DNA reads TGTGCCAGCAGCTCGGGGGGGGGCTACACCTTC.

The chain combines TRBV18 with TRBJ2-2; TRBD2 aligns across 8 bases. The CDR3 is 17 residues long. J lost 5 bases, V lost 4 bases, and 12 bases had no gene match. Germline lookup yields CDR1 KGHSH and CDR2 LQKENI. Here the CDR3 DNA reads TGTGCCAGCTCACTCTACAACCAGGCTAGCGGGACCGGGGAGCTGTTTTTT. It codes for CASSLYNQASGTGELFF.

CDR3 residues: CASSLSKGGVYNEQFF. The CDR3 DNA follows: TGCGCCAGCAGCCTTTCTAAAGGGGGGGTCTACAATGAGCAGTTCTTC. The chain recombines TRBV4-1 with TRBJ2-1; maybe TRBD2 (7 bases). The CDR3 is made up of 16 amino acids. The ends were cut back, 4 bases at V and 3 bases at J, with 16 bases in the middle. Germline V CDR1 and CDR2: MGHRA, YSYEKL.